This passage covers 31 T cell receptor beta chains from one sample sequenced in a study of blood T cell repertoires in COVID-19. The assay was immunoSEQ multiplex PCR, and TCRdb's table has in-frame clones only and misses some. The sample holds over 300,000 clones, approximately 91% seen once. Sequenced input: PBMCs or T cells enriched from blood (not recorded which). All receptors derive from a woman between 40 and 55 years old who had recovered from COVID-19.

The J gene is TRBJ2-3, the V gene TRBV11-3, with D perhaps matching TRBD2 (5 bases). Deletions cut 4 bases from V and 5 bases from J, with 19 bases between. CDR1 is SGHNT, CDR2 YENEEA, per germline. There are 16 residues in the CDR3. The CDR3 nucleotides read TGTGCCAGCAGCTCCCGGGATCTTCATAGAGGAGATACGCAGTATTTT. Translated: CASSSRDLHRGDTQYF.

The J gene is TRBJ2-1, the V gene TRBV5-6; no clear D. CDR3 length equals 15 residues. V was shortened by 0 bases and J by 3 bases, with 10 bases between the two germline ends. Germline V gives CDR1 SGHDT, CDR2 YYEEEE. The CDR3 DNA is TGTGCCAGCAGCTTGGACAACAGTATCTACAATGAGCAGTTCTTC. Protein product: CASSLDNSIYNEQFF.

V is TRBV10-3 and J is TRBJ1-2; D gene unclear. The CDR3 length is 15 residues. Germline-derived CDR1 and CDR2 are ENHRY and SYGVKD. Trimming stripped 2 bases from V and 5 bases from J, with 15 bases between. The CDR3: CAISEPPDTAYGYTF. The CDR3 region has the DNA TGTGCCATCAGTGAGCCACCTGACACGGCGTATGGCTACACCTTC.

The chain recombines TRBV11-3 with TRBJ2-1; 7 nucleotides agree with TRBD2. V lost 4 bases and J lost 5; bases outside the gene matches: 14. The germline CDR1 and CDR2 sequences are SGHNT and YENEEA. There are 17 residues in the CDR3. The CDR3 reads CASSSLGGGAFDNEQFF. CDR3 bases: TGTGCCAGCAGCTCCCTGGGCGGGGGAGCCTTTGACAATGAGCAGTTCTTC.

V gene TRBV6-5 combines with J gene TRBJ2-5; 7 bases map to TRBD1. Trimming at V came to 6 bases and at J to 5 bases, leaving 12 bases not matched to a gene. Germline-derived CDR1 and CDR2 are MNHEY and SVGAGI. CDR3 length: 15 residues. CDR3 sequence: CASSLQGPIMETQYF. CDR3 in DNA: TGTGCCAGCAGCTTACAGGGGCCTATAATGGAGACCCAGTACTTC.

This chain's CDR3 is CASSMGLSNQPQHF. In nucleotides, the CDR3 is TGTGCCAGCAGCATGGGGCTTAGCAATCAGCCCCAGCATTTT. The chain has TRBV6-2 or TRBV6-3 and TRBJ1-5; possibly TRBD1 for D (5 bases). This CDR3 comprises 14 residues. V gave up 6 bases and J gave up 0 bases, with 9 bases separating them. Germline CDR1 is MNHEY and CDR2 is SVGEGT.

CDR3 in amino acids: CASGSAPGQGGTGELFF. CDR3 sequence (DNA): TGTGCTAGTGGTTCGGCCCCCGGACAGGGGGGAACCGGGGAGCTGTTTTTT. This rearrangement joins TRBV12-5 to TRBJ2-2, with 10 bases identical to TRBD1. V was clipped by 4 bases and J by 5 bases; unmatched bases: 10. The CDR3 runs 17 residues. Germline V gene lookup returns CDR1 LGHNT and CDR2 FRNRAP.

This clone was seen a single time. V and J are TRBV10-3 and TRBJ1-5; the match to TRBD1 covers 8 bases. CDR1 and CDR2 from the germline V gene are ENHRY and SYGVKD. The V gene end was trimmed by 0 bases and the J gene end by 1 base; junction bases not matched to a gene: 5. The CDR3 has 17 amino acids. CDR3 loop: CAISESRGQMSNQPQHF. The CDR3 DNA reads as TGTGCCATCAGTGAGTCCAGGGGGCAGATGAGCAATCAGCCCCAGCATTTT.

The table lists this clone with a count of one. The chain has TRBV12-3 or TRBV12-4 and TRBJ2-3; D remains ambiguous. The CDR3 covers 11 residues. V dropped 5 bases and J dropped 6 bases, with 6 bases sitting between them. The CDR3 sequence: CASSLRDTQYF. In DNA form, the CDR3 reads TGTGCCAGCAGTCTCCGGGATACGCAGTATTTT.

The J gene is TRBJ2-7, the V gene TRBV4-3, with D tentatively TRBD2 (6 bases). The CDR3 runs to 16 residues. V gave up 4 bases and J gave up 2 bases, with 18 bases separating them. The germline gives CDR1 LGHNA, CDR2 YSLEER. The CDR3 coding sequence is TGCGCCAGCAGCCCCGGTGGTAGCGGTTCCCCCTACGAGCAGTACTTC. This encodes CASSPGGSGSPYEQYF.

CDR3 in amino acids: CASSPTSETQYF. In DNA form, the CDR3 reads TGTGCCAGCAGCCCGACTTCTGAGACCCAGTACTTC. The chain combines TRBV6-5 with TRBJ2-5, with no clear D. The V end was cut by 6 bases, the J end by 5 bases, with 10 bases between. The CDR3 consists of 12 residues. Germline V CDR1 and CDR2: MNHEY, SVGAGI.

The chain recombines TRBV30 with TRBJ1-1, with 7 bases matching TRBD1. The length of the CDR3 is 15 residues. The V gene's germline CDR1 is GTSNPN and CDR2 SVGIG (reference sequence). Unmatched junction bases numbered 5, after V lost 0 bases and J lost 1 base. The CDR3 here is CAWSVGQYKNTEAFF. The DNA of the CDR3 is TGTGCCTGGAGTGTGGGACAGTACAAGAACACTGAAGCTTTCTTT. The full variable domain, rest sourced from reference TRBV30 and TRBJ1-1, is SQTIHQWPATLVQPVGSPLSLECTVEGTSNPNLYWYRQAAGRGLQLLFYSVGIGQISSEVPQNLSASRPQDRQFILSSKKLLLSDSGFYLCAWSVGQYKNTEAFFGQGTRLTVV.

J is TRBJ2-6 and V is TRBV28, with TRBD1 as a possible D gene (5 bases). V was cut by 5 bases and J by 4 bases, with 18 bases left in between. Germline V gives CDR1 MDHEN, CDR2 SYDVKM. The CDR3 is 17 residues long. CDR3 sequence: CASSIQGFLSGANVLTF. The CDR3 DNA reads as TGTGCCAGCAGTATCCAGGGATTTCTGTCCGGGGCCAACGTCCTGACTTTC.

This clone was found a few times. The chain couples TRBV27 to TRBJ2-7; D is undetermined. The ends were cut back, 3 bases at V and 0 bases at J, with 12 bases in the middle. CDR1 is MNHEY and CDR2 is SMNVEV in the germline V gene (reference sequence). The CDR3 sequence is 15 residues long. DNA for the CDR3: TGTGCCAGCAGTTTCAGACACCCCCGCTCCTACGAGCAGTACTTC. It encodes CASSFRHPRSYEQYF.

This clone was seen a few times. The gene calls are TRBV12-3 or TRBV12-4 and TRBJ2-7; TRBD2 matches at 9 bases. Trimming cost V 4 bases and J 8 bases; bases outside gene matches: 3. This CDR3 has 12 residues. CDR3 in amino acids: CASSSPSGKQYF. The CDR3 nucleotides read TGTGCCAGCAGTTCCCCTAGCGGGAAGCAGTACTTC.

The chain links TRBV4-1 to TRBJ2-3; TRBD2 agrees at 11 bases. The CDR3 totals 16 residues. Trimming at V came to 0 bases and at J to 5 bases, leaving 4 bases not matched to a gene. CDR1 MGHRA and CDR2 YSYEKL come from the germline V gene. The CDR3 coding sequence is TGCGCCAGCAGCCAAGAGACTAGCGGGGTGTTAGATACGCAGTATTTT. Residues: CASSQETSGVLDTQYF.

The V and J genes are TRBV5-1 and TRBJ2-7; 7 positions agree with TRBD1. J lost 2 bases, V lost 4 bases, and 6 bases had no gene match. The germline V gene has CDR1 SGHRS and CDR2 YFSETQ. The CDR3 runs 14 residues. Here the CDR3 reads CASSPGTEPYEQYF. CDR3 coding DNA: TGCGCCAGCAGCCCGGGGACAGAGCCCTACGAGCAGTACTTC.

The gene calls are TRBV2 and TRBJ2-7; D perhaps matches TRBD1 (5 bases). Germline V gene data show CDR1 as SNHLY and CDR2 as FYNNEI. This CDR3 region has 12 residues. V was trimmed by 7 bases and J by 2 bases, leaving 9 bases between them. The CDR3, as DNA: TGTGCCAGCATTCAGGGTCCCTACGAGCAGTACTTC. Its translation is CASIQGPYEQYF.

The chain is built from TRBV30 and TRBJ1-6; D remains ambiguous. CDR1 is GTSNPN and CDR2 is SVGIG in the germline V gene (reference sequence). The CDR3 is made up of 15 amino acids. V lost 0 bases to trimming and J lost 4 bases, with 10 bases between them. The CDR3 spells CAWSVEESYNSPLHF. DNA for the CDR3: TGTGCCTGGAGTGTAGAGGAGTCATATAATTCACCCCTCCACTTT.

This chain joins TRBV7-6 and TRBJ1-1; 9 nucleotides agree with TRBD1. Per germline, CDR1 SGHVS and CDR2 FNYEAQ. Trimming at V came to 5 bases and at J to 9 bases, leaving 19 bases not matched to a gene. The CDR3 contains 17 residues. The CDR3 region has the DNA TGTGCCAGCAGCCCACCGGGACAGGGTACACTACCACCAAAAGCTTTCTTT. Translation gives CASSPPGQGTLPPKAFF.

V usage is TRBV5-1 and J usage is TRBJ2-1; TRBD2 is a possible D gene (5 bases). This CDR3 is built from 15 residues. CDR1 is SGHRS and CDR2 is YFSETQ in the germline V gene. V lost 0 bases and J lost 7, with 14 bases in between. Here the CDR3 reads CASSLGAGSGNEQFF. CDR3 DNA sequence: TGCGCCAGCAGCTTGGGTGCGGGCTCGGGTAATGAGCAGTTCTTC.

V gene TRBV12-3 or TRBV12-4 combines with J gene TRBJ2-7; 9 bases map to TRBD1. This CDR3 is 13 amino acids long. V shed 4 bases and J 2 bases; nucleotides not matched to a gene: 0. CDR3 coding DNA: TGTGCCAGCAGTTGGGACAGGGCCTACGAGCAGTACTTC. Its protein is CASSWDRAYEQYF.

This chain joins TRBV5-1 and TRBJ2-2; TRBD2 aligns across 10 bases. This CDR3 has 16 residues. J gave up 1 base and V 2 bases, and 2 bases lay outside the gene matches. Germline V gene sequence: CDR1 SGHRS, CDR2 YFSETQ. The DNA of the CDR3 is TGCGCCAGCAGCTTCCGGACTAGCGGGAACACCGGGGAGCTGTTTTTT. Protein product: CASSFRTSGNTGELFF. Filled out from reference TRBV5-1 and TRBJ2-2, the complete variable domain reads KAGVTQTPRYLIKTRGQQVTLSCSPISGHRSVSWYQQTPGQGLQFLFEYFSETQRNKGNFPGRFSGRQFSNSRSEMNVSTLELGDSALYLCASSFRTSGNTGELFFGEGSRLTVL.

The chain employs TRBV25-1 and TRBJ2-3, with D possibly TRBD2 on 6 matching bases. Looked up from germline, CDR1 is MGHDK and CDR2 is SYGVNS. The CDR3 extends over 13 amino acids. V gave up 2 bases and J gave up 5 bases, with 8 bases separating them. The CDR3 nucleotides read TGTGCCAGCAGTGAAGCCGGGAGAGATACGCAGTATTTT. Translated, it gives CASSEAGRDTQYF.

V gene TRBV5-1 combines with J gene TRBJ2-1, with 8 bases fitting TRBD2. J was trimmed by 6 bases and V by 0 bases; bases with no gene match: 5. The CDR3 runs to 15 residues. Germline CDR1 and CDR2: SGHRS and YFSETQ. The CDR3: CASSLALAGGNEQFF. Here the CDR3 DNA reads TGCGCCAGCAGCTTGGCCCTGGCGGGGGGCAATGAGCAGTTCTTC.

The CDR3, as DNA: TGTGCCGTCGGACAGGGCCCCTACAATGAGCAGTTCTTC. It codes for CAVGQGPYNEQFF. The rearrangement links TRBV19 to TRBJ2-1; 8 bases agree with TRBD1. Germline V gene lookup returns CDR1 LNHDA and CDR2 SQIVND (reference sequence). The CDR3 extends over 13 amino acids. V shed 11 bases, J shed 2 bases, and the junction held 5 bases outside the gene matches.

In its sample, this clone was seen a few times. CDR3 sequence reads: CASSLGGGTSYNEQFF. The CDR3 DNA reads TGTGCCAGCAGCTTAGGCGGCGGGACCTCCTACAATGAGCAGTTCTTC. V usage is TRBV7-3 and J usage is TRBJ2-1; tentatively, D is TRBD2 (6 bases). This CDR3 is 16 amino acids long. The V and J ends lost 2 bases and 0 bases respectively, with 11 bases between them. CDR1 and CDR2 (germline): SGHTA, FQGTGA.

V usage is TRBV4-3 and J usage is TRBJ2-1, with 7 bases identical to TRBD1. Germline CDR1 reads LGHNA; CDR2 reads YSLEER. The CDR3 sequence is 17 residues long. V gave up 2 bases and J gave up 1 base; unmatched junction bases: 8. CDR3 region: CASSQSRQGTSYNEQFF. CDR3 DNA sequence: TGCGCCAGCAGCCAATCCCGACAGGGAACTTCCTACAATGAGCAGTTCTTC.

The V gene is TRBV7-3, the J gene TRBJ2-5, with no clear D. Deletions cut 5 bases from V and 5 bases from J, with 15 bases between. The CDR3 totals 14 residues. Germline CDR1 reads SGHTA; CDR2 reads FQGTGA. The CDR3 spells CASSQLPGWETQYF. CDR3 DNA sequence: TGTGCCAGCAGCCAACTCCCCGGGTGGGAGACCCAGTACTTC.

Here the CDR3 DNA reads TGTGCCAGCAGACCCAAAGGGAGGGGCAGCAATCAGCCCCAGCATTTT. Its translation is CASRPKGRGSNQPQHF. The rearrangement joins TRBV27 to TRBJ1-5, with D possibly matching TRBD1 (5 bases). The CDR3 sequence is 16 residues long. The V gene's germline CDR1 is MNHEY and CDR2 SMNVEV (reference sequence). The ends were cut back, 6 bases at V and 1 base at J, with 16 bases in the middle.

The chain uses TRBV4-3 and TRBJ2-7; D might be TRBD2 (6 bases). CDR1 LGHNA and CDR2 YSLEER come from the germline V gene. The V end was cut by 1 base, the J end by 2 bases, with 9 bases between. The CDR3 has 14 residues. The CDR3 is CASSQGRGAYEQYF. CDR3 sequence (DNA): TGCGCCAGCAGCCAAGGGCGGGGAGCCTACGAGCAGTACTTC.